There are many counts of the clone carrying this T cell receptor (beta chain). Its antigen is unidentified. These data originate in a study of T cells in Graves' hyperthyroidism and ophthalmopathy. Overall study findings and caveats: Within blood appeared most thyroid clonotypes that had expanded above 0.001. Separating ophthalmopathy from stable hyperthyroidism was achieved by a 13 V-J model.

RNA transcripts gave rise to amplified TCR beta CDR3 regions. An initial round of RT-PCR targeting the TCR CDR3 relied on the HTBI primer set. TCRdb itself ran the multiplex PCR reads through MiXCR, one entry per CDR3 protein. The table has nearly 600,000 distinct CDR3 sequences, about 15% seen once. Germline loops: CDR1 SGHVS, CDR2 FQNEAQ. The V segment lost 5 bases and the J segment 4 bases; nucleotides outside the gene matches: 5. This CDR3 has 16 amino acids. The receptor's source is a young woman with Graves' hyperthyroidism that later progressed to Graves' ophthalmopathy. The sample was blood. V is TRBV7-8 and J is TRBJ2-1; TRBD2 matches at 13 bases. In DNA form, the CDR3 reads TGTGCCAGCAGCGCCCGACTAGCGGGAGGATACAATGAGCAGTTCTTC. The encoded protein is CASSARLAGGYNEQFF.